A single sample is the source of the 8 T cell receptor beta chains below, sequenced in a study of OX40 agonist ivuxolimab in advanced cancers. TCRdb's table, derived via immunoSEQ multiplex PCR, lists solely in-frame clones and lacks some. This table has more than 50,000 clones, around 87% appearing once. This specimen was CD4+ or CD8+ T cells sorted from blood, taken in a trial of the OX40 agonist ivuxolimab. These receptors all come from an adult with an advanced solid tumor such as melanoma, head and neck, liver or kidney cancer.

The chain recombines TRBV19 with TRBJ2-1; no clear D. The CDR3 runs to 15 residues. V shed 3 bases and J shed 9 bases, with 18 bases lying between them. Germline CDR1 is LNHDA and CDR2 is SQIVND (reference sequence). The CDR3 sequence: CASSMGHPAMFEQFF. The CDR3 bases are TGTGCCAGTAGTATGGGCCACCCGGCAATGTTTGAGCAGTTCTTC. Looking up the rest from reference TRBV19 and TRBJ2-1 gives the full variable domain: DGGITQSPKYLFRKEGQNVTLSCEQNLNHDAMYWYRQDPGQGLRLIYYSQIVNDFQKGDIAEGYSVSREKKESFPLTVTSAQKNPTAFYLCASSMGHPAMFEQFFGPGTRLTVL.

Concerning this clone itself: Other DNA sequences in this specimen translate into the identical CDR3. This chain uses TRBV7-9 with TRBJ2-7; no definite D call. Germline V gene lookup returns CDR1 SEHNR and CDR2 FQNEAQ (reference sequence). The CDR3 sequence is 12 residues long. Trimming removed 3 bases from V and 3 bases from J, with 6 bases in between. This CDR3 reads CASSLNFYEQYF. The CDR3 nucleotides are TGTGCCAGCAGCTTGAATTTCTACGAGCAGTACTTC.

CDR3 DNA sequence: TGTGCCATCAGTGATTTCGCGGGACAGGGGGTCTACAATGAGCAGTTCTTC. Translation: CAISDFAGQGVYNEQFF. The chain employs TRBV10-3 and TRBJ2-1; 11 bases line up with TRBD1. V trimming: 3 bases; J trimming: 3 bases; junction bases outside the gene matches: 7. The CDR3 is 17 residues long. Germline V gene lookup returns CDR1 ENHRY and CDR2 SYGVKD.

The gene calls are TRBV7-2 and TRBJ2-3, with D possibly TRBD2 on 6 matching bases. V was shortened by 1 base and J by 8 bases, with 13 bases between the two germline ends. Germline values: CDR1 SGHTA, CDR2 FQGNSA. The CDR3 covers 14 residues. In nucleotides, the CDR3 is TGTGCCAGCAGCTTAGGGGGGACTTTTGGTACGCAGTATTTT. This translates into CASSLGGTFGTQYF.

The chain links TRBV5-4 to TRBJ1-1, with a possible D match to TRBD1 (5 bases). The germline V gene has CDR1 SGHNT and CDR2 YYREEE (reference sequence). V was shortened by 4 bases and J by 3 bases, with 10 bases between the two germline ends. This CDR3 region has 13 residues. CDR3 in DNA: TGTGCCAGCAGCGGGGACCTTTACACTGAAGCTTTCTTT. It encodes CASSGDLYTEAFF.

The gene calls are TRBV5-4 and TRBJ1-1; 8 bases match TRBD1. Germline CDR1 is SGHNT and CDR2 is YYREEE (reference sequence). The CDR3 contains 15 residues. V lost 1 base, J lost 7 bases, and 9 bases stayed unmatched. The CDR3 here is CASSLSGTGGVEAFF. Written as DNA, the CDR3 is TGTGCCAGCAGCTTGTCCGGAACAGGGGGGGTTGAAGCTTTCTTT. Together with reference TRBV5-4 and TRBJ1-1, the CDR3 gives the full variable domain: ETGVTQSPTHLIKTRGQQVTLRCSSQSGHNTVSWYQQALGQGPQFIFQYYREEENGRGNFPPRFSGLQFPNYSSELNVNALELDDSALYLCASSLSGTGGVEAFFGQGTRLTVV.

The chain combines TRBV4-2 with TRBJ1-4; D gene uncertain. Germline CDR1 is LGHNA and CDR2 is YNFKEQ. V dropped 2 bases and J dropped 7 bases, with 14 bases sitting between them. The CDR3 is 15 residues long. DNA for the CDR3: TGTGCCAGCAGCCAAACCGGGAGCCAGAGTGAAAAACTGTTTTTT. Its translation: CASSQTGSQSEKLFF.

This clone was observed once. The chain uses TRBV5-1 and TRBJ2-5; 8 nucleotides match TRBD1. CDR1 is SGHRS and CDR2 is YFSETQ in the germline V gene. The V and J ends lost 4 bases and 3 bases, in that order; junction bases with no gene match: 5. This CDR3 is 14 amino acids long. In DNA form, the CDR3 reads TGCGCCAGCAGCCCCAGGACAGGGAAAGAGACCCAGTACTTC. Translated: CASSPRTGKETQYF.